A selection of T cell receptor beta chains follows, all from one sample in a study of blood T cell repertoires in COVID-19. The assay was immunoSEQ multiplex PCR, and TCRdb's table has in-frame clones only and misses some. The sample consists of about 160,000 clones, about 86% of them appearing once. Sequencing was carried out using peripheral blood. Receptors were obtained from a woman aged 70-85 years with acute or convalescent COVID-19. Each CDR3 is given with its conserved first and last residue. D genes are given only for firm matches. Only part of the rows carry a size: once, few, many, or a class if the clone is expanded.

abundance: once; v_gene: TRBV12-3/TRBV12-4; d_gene: -; j_gene: TRBJ2-1; len: 13; CDR3aa: CASSFSVPPSQFF; CDR3nt: TGTGCCAGCAGTTTTTCCGTCCCCCCCTCCCAGTTCTTC
abundance: few; v_gene: TRBV12-3/TRBV12-4; d_gene: -; j_gene: TRBJ1-2; len: 13; CDR3aa: CASSLGQNYGYTF; CDR3nt: TGTGCCAGCAGTTTAGGGCAGAACTATGGCTACACCTTC
abundance: -; v_gene: TRBV7-9; d_gene: TRBD1; j_gene: TRBJ2-2; len: 17; CDR3aa: CASSLGDRERLTGELFF; CDR3nt: TGTGCCAGCAGCTTAGGGGACAGGGAGCGTCTCACCGGGGAGCTGTTTTTT
abundance: -; v_gene: TRBV27; d_gene: TRBD1; j_gene: TRBJ2-3; len: 18; CDR3aa: CASSLVWTGGGGTDTQYF; CDR3nt: TGTGCCAGCAGTTTAGTTTGGACAGGGGGCGGGGGCACAGATACGCAGTATTTT
abundance: -; v_gene: TRBV20-1; d_gene: TRBD1; j_gene: TRBJ1-2; len: 11; CDR3aa: CSAPTGGGYTF; CDR3nt: TGCAGTGCGCCGACAGGGGGCGGCTACACCTTC
abundance: -; v_gene: TRBV28; d_gene: -; j_gene: TRBJ2-5; len: 14; CDR3aa: CASSLWGSQETQYF; CDR3nt: TGTGCCAGCAGTTTATGGGGCAGCCAAGAGACCCAGTACTTC
abundance: -; v_gene: TRBV27; d_gene: -; j_gene: TRBJ2-4; len: 15; CDR3aa: CASSYFGGRVNIQYF; CDR3nt: TGTGCCAGCAGCTATTTTGGAGGGCGAGTAAACATTCAGTACTTC
abundance: -; v_gene: TRBV2; d_gene: TRBD1; j_gene: TRBJ2-7; len: 13; CDR3aa: CASSVGQGYEQYF; CDR3nt: TGTGCCAGCAGTGTGGGACAGGGCTACGAGCAGTACTTC
abundance: once; v_gene: TRBV28; d_gene: -; j_gene: TRBJ1-1; len: 11; CDR3aa: CASIMNTEAFF; CDR3nt: TGTGCCAGTATAATGAACACTGAAGCTTTCTTT
abundance: -; v_gene: TRBV23-1; d_gene: TRBD2; j_gene: TRBJ2-1; len: 17; CDR3aa: CASSQYFAPGGAGEQFF; CDR3nt: TGCGCCAGCAGTCAATACTTTGCCCCCGGGGGGGCTGGTGAGCAGTTCTTC
abundance: -; v_gene: TRBV19; d_gene: -; j_gene: TRBJ2-4; len: 15; CDR3aa: CASSPRGVTKNIQYF; CDR3nt: TGTGCCAGTAGTCCCAGGGGGGTGACCAAAAACATTCAGTACTTC
abundance: -; v_gene: TRBV4-1; d_gene: TRBD1; j_gene: TRBJ2-7; len: 16; CDR3aa: CASSRDPPGQGYEQYF; CDR3nt: TGCGCCAGCAGCCGAGACCCCCCGGGACAGGGTTACGAGCAGTACTTC
abundance: -; v_gene: TRBV5-6; d_gene: -; j_gene: TRBJ2-1; len: 13; CDR3aa: CASSLAGVWGEFF; CDR3nt: TGTGCCAGCAGCTTGGCCGGGGTGTGGGGGGAGTTCTTC
abundance: -; v_gene: TRBV5-4; d_gene: -; j_gene: TRBJ1-1; len: 15; CDR3aa: CASSLGGGSGTEAFF; CDR3nt: TGTGCCAGCAGCTTGGGAGGAGGTTCGGGAACTGAAGCTTTCTTT
abundance: -; v_gene: TRBV5-1; d_gene: -; j_gene: TRBJ2-4; len: 15; CDR3aa: CASSRRPGGEGIQYF; CDR3nt: TGCGCCAGCAGCCGTCGGCCGGGGGGCGAGGGCATTCAGTACTTC
abundance: -; v_gene: TRBV5-1; d_gene: -; j_gene: TRBJ1-1; len: 15; CDR3aa: CASSLGLGSYTEAFF; CDR3nt: TGCGCCAGCAGCTTGGGATTGGGCTCATACACTGAAGCTTTCTTT
abundance: -; v_gene: TRBV4-2; d_gene: TRBD2; j_gene: TRBJ2-7; len: 13; CDR3aa: CASGTSRRVEQYF; CDR3nt: TGTGCCAGCGGGACTAGCAGGAGGGTCGAGCAGTACTTC
abundance: once; v_gene: TRBV7-8; d_gene: TRBD1; j_gene: TRBJ1-2; len: 16; CDR3aa: CASSLAGTGGGGGYTF; CDR3nt: TGTGCCAGCAGCTTAGCGGGGACAGGGGGAGGAGGTGGCTACACCTTC
abundance: -; v_gene: TRBV2; d_gene: TRBD1; j_gene: TRBJ1-5; len: 17; CDR3aa: CASSEAWGQGAGQPQHF; CDR3nt: TGTGCCAGCAGTGAGGCTTGGGGACAGGGGGCTGGTCAGCCCCAGCATTTT
abundance: -; v_gene: TRBV4-2; d_gene: -; j_gene: TRBJ2-1; len: 14; CDR3aa: CASSQVAGYNEQFF; CDR3nt: TGTGCCAGCAGCCAAGTGGCGGGCTACAATGAGCAGTTCTTC
abundance: -; v_gene: TRBV10-3; d_gene: -; j_gene: TRBJ1-4; len: 12; CDR3aa: CAIGGGGEKLFF; CDR3nt: TGTGCCATCGGGGGGGGAGGCGAAAAACTGTTTTTT
abundance: -; v_gene: TRBV25-1; d_gene: TRBD1; j_gene: TRBJ1-2; len: 14; CDR3aa: CASSAKGALSGYTF; CDR3nt: TGTGCCAGCAGTGCGAAGGGGGCTCTCAGTGGCTACACCTTC
abundance: -; v_gene: TRBV28; d_gene: -; j_gene: TRBJ2-7; len: 13; CDR3aa: CASSLRGHYEQYF; CDR3nt: TGTGCCAGCAGTTTAAGGGGACACTACGAGCAGTACTTC
abundance: -; v_gene: TRBV6-2/TRBV6-3; d_gene: -; j_gene: TRBJ2-7; len: 17; CDR3aa: CASSYSIGTSLSYEQYF; CDR3nt: TGTGCCAGCAGTTACTCCATCGGGACTTCCCTCTCCTACGAGCAGTACTTC
abundance: -; v_gene: TRBV11-3; d_gene: TRBD2; j_gene: TRBJ2-3; len: 15; CDR3aa: CASSRSGRAPDTQYF; CDR3nt: TGTGCCAGCAGCCGAAGCGGGAGGGCCCCAGATACGCAGTATTTT
abundance: -; v_gene: TRBV19; d_gene: -; j_gene: TRBJ2-3; len: 14; CDR3aa: CATLQGGGTDTQYF; CDR3nt: TGTGCCACCTTACAGGGGGGGGGCACAGATACGCAGTATTTT
abundance: once; v_gene: TRBV10-1; d_gene: TRBD2; j_gene: TRBJ2-3; len: 15; CDR3aa: CASSNQRGGADTQYF; CDR3nt: TGCGCCAGCAGCAATCAGCGGGGGGGCGCAGATACGCAGTATTTT
abundance: -; v_gene: TRBV9; d_gene: -; j_gene: TRBJ2-5; len: 13; CDR3aa: CASSQRPQETQYF; CDR3nt: TGTGCCAGCTCTCAGCGGCCCCAAGAGACCCAGTACTTC
abundance: -; v_gene: TRBV6-1; d_gene: -; j_gene: TRBJ2-7; len: 15; CDR3aa: CASSEALWVANEQYF; CDR3nt: TGTGCCAGCAGTGAAGCCCTATGGGTAGCAAACGAGCAGTACTTC
abundance: -; v_gene: TRBV7-2; d_gene: -; j_gene: TRBJ2-3; len: 17; CDR3aa: CASSLVAWGGRIDTQYF; CDR3nt: TGTGCCAGCAGCTTAGTAGCTTGGGGGGGCAGAATAGATACGCAGTATTTT
abundance: -; v_gene: TRBV6-4; d_gene: TRBD1; j_gene: TRBJ1-3; len: 19; CDR3aa: CASSRRDRDPQTSGNTIYF; CDR3nt: TGTGCCAGCAGTCGTAGGGACAGGGACCCTCAAACCTCTGGAAACACCATATATTTT
abundance: -; v_gene: TRBV28; d_gene: -; j_gene: TRBJ1-4; len: 15; CDR3aa: CASSLSLGGAEKLFF; CDR3nt: TGTGCCAGCAGTCTTTCTTTGGGGGGGGCCGAAAAACTGTTTTTT
abundance: -; v_gene: TRBV5-1; d_gene: -; j_gene: TRBJ2-7; len: 15; CDR3aa: CASSLEYRSTYEQYF; CDR3nt: TGCGCCAGCAGCTTGGAGTACAGGTCAACCTACGAGCAGTACTTC
abundance: -; v_gene: TRBV5-6; d_gene: -; j_gene: TRBJ2-5; len: 13; CDR3aa: CASSRGTTRTQYF; CDR3nt: TGTGCCAGCAGCAGGGGGACCACCAGGACCCAGTACTTC
abundance: -; v_gene: TRBV5-5; d_gene: -; j_gene: TRBJ2-1; len: 17; CDR3aa: CASSFRPLATSYNEQFF; CDR3nt: TGTGCCAGCAGCTTCCGCCCCCTAGCGACCTCCTACAATGAGCAGTTCTTC
abundance: -; v_gene: TRBV14; d_gene: -; j_gene: TRBJ1-1; len: 14; CDR3aa: CASSQGRGSYAAFF; CDR3nt: TGTGCCAGCAGCCAGGGCAGGGGTTCGTATGCAGCTTTCTTT
abundance: -; v_gene: TRBV2; d_gene: TRBD1; j_gene: TRBJ1-4; len: 17; CDR3aa: CASTLREQGAPREKLFF; CDR3nt: TGTGCCAGCACCCTAAGGGAACAGGGGGCGCCGCGGGAAAAACTGTTTTTT
abundance: -; v_gene: TRBV6-5; d_gene: TRBD1; j_gene: TRBJ1-6; len: 14; CDR3aa: CASRGQPKNSPLHF; CDR3nt: TGTGCCAGTAGGGGACAGCCGAAAAATTCACCCCTCCACTTT
abundance: once; v_gene: TRBV5-6; d_gene: TRBD1; j_gene: TRBJ1-2; len: 15; CDR3aa: CASSLGQGVPYGYTF; CDR3nt: TGTGCCAGCAGCTTGGGACAGGGGGTCCCCTATGGCTACACCTTC
abundance: -; v_gene: TRBV9; d_gene: -; j_gene: TRBJ1-4; len: 15; CDR3aa: CASSVDATGREKLFF; CDR3nt: TGTGCCAGCAGCGTAGATGCTACAGGGCGTGAAAAACTGTTTTTT
abundance: -; v_gene: TRBV7-2; d_gene: TRBD1; j_gene: TRBJ2-7; len: 14; CDR3aa: CASSRDRAAYEQYF; CDR3nt: TGTGCCAGCAGCCGCGACAGGGCAGCCTACGAGCAGTACTTC